This T cell receptor beta chain came from a study of somatic mutations in cytotoxic T cells in rheumatoid arthritis. The overall study: Certain T-cell populations stained with V beta antibodies were FACS-sorted to nearly 100% purity, and V beta1+ cells were TCRB-sequenced.

This CDR3 is built from 15 residues. V was cut by 1 base and J by 2 bases, with 10 bases left in between. Germline CDR1 reads MGHDK; CDR2 reads SYGVNS. Produced via immunoSEQ multiplex PCR; TCRdb's table is partial and in-frame only. The sample includes around 19,000 clones, approximately 67% of them seen just once. The receptor comes from an adult with rheumatoid arthritis. The specimen sequenced was CD8+ T cells sorted from blood. This rearrangement joins TRBV25-1 to TRBJ2-3; D remains ambiguous. The CDR3 DNA sequence: TGTGCCAGCAGTGAATTTTGGGAAGACACAGATACGCAGTATTTT. Translation gives CASSEFWEDTDTQYF.